This T cell receptor beta chain was sequenced in a study of blood T cell repertoires in COVID-19. Study overall: Samples of COVID-19 (acute and convalescent) were obtained from the United States, Italy and Spain. Sample material is recorded as cDNA or gDNA derived from T cells, B-cell-depleted T cells, or PBMCs.

Germline V gene data show CDR1 as MNHEY and CDR2 as SVGEGT. CDR3 length: 13 residues. Deletions cut 4 bases from V and 4 bases from J, with 10 bases between. In the source study's methods: Scientists estimated how many nucleated cells there were by amplifying reference gene primers. Assay used: immunoSEQ multiplex PCR; TCRdb lists only in-frame clones, some missing. V, J and clone size derive from that table, while D and trimming were established from the DNA sequence. The sample carries 240,000 or so clones, more than 75% recorded once. This rearrangement joins TRBV6-2 or TRBV6-3 to TRBJ1-2; D is undetermined. The sample was peripheral blood. This sequence was found in a woman in her thirties or forties who had recovered from COVID-19. The CDR3 DNA reads as TGTGCCAGCAGTTCTGGCGGCAGCTATGGCTACACCTTC. Amino acid sequence: CASSSGGSYGYTF.